What follows is one TCR beta chain and its context. The read is 3 residues too short to cover the CDR3 end, so that end is filled in from the germline J gene. The repertoire was sequenced with immunoSEQ multiplex PCR; TCRdb's copy has only in-frame clones and lacks some. The repertoire table contains approximately 25,000 clones. This sample is drawn from a study of T cells in women clearing cervical HPV infection. The CDR3 consists of 17 residues. Germline V gene sequence: CDR1 PRHDT, CDR2 FYEKMQ (reference sequence). V lost 4 bases and J lost 3; bases outside the gene matches: 13. V is TRBV13 and J is TRBJ2-3, with TRBD2 identical over 7 bases. Input material: blood buffy coat. This receptor was identified in a woman aged 18 to 69 with a cervical HPV16 infection that either progressed to CIN3+ or cleared (not recorded which). The sequenced CDR3 bases are TGTGCCAGCAGCTCCGTATGGAAAGAAGCGGGAACAGATACG. This sequence encodes CASSSVWKEAGTDT. The CDR3, in full, reads CASSSVWKEAGTDTQYF.